This T cell receptor (beta chain) is from a study of blood T cells in healthy people across ages (dated by TCRdb to between 2014 and 2017). Describing the broader study: In model experiments, roughly one uniquely barcoded TCR beta cDNA molecule per two T cells was captured by template switching. The donors were divided into four age groups: young (average around 15 years), middle-aged (approximately 39), aged (about 62) and long-lived (around 87). For two donors (one aged 18 to 30 and one aged 80 or older), the study analyzed two additional independent replicas of 1 million unique cDNA reads from the same blood draw. Age-related changes in TCR beta repertoire diversity were measured in the study by deep sequencing normalized with unique cDNA molecular identifiers. To avoid experimental bias, donors of different ages were distributed randomly across sequencing lanes.

Donors were a few dozen systemically healthy Caucasian individuals from Russia aged roughly 6 to 100 years. Each donor gave 8 to 10 milliliters of peripheral blood, drawn into EDTA-treated Vacutainer tubes. Ficoll-Paque density-gradient centrifugation was used to isolate PBMCs, with at least 6.5 million per sample. Trizol reagent was used to extract total RNA from the PBMCs, yielding at least 6 micrograms per sample. For every donor, flow cytometry on a PBMC aliquot measured the percentage of naive CD45RAhigh/CD27high T cells. Results the study describes overall, beyond this receptor: Compared with the aged group, more naive CD4+ T cells, fewer expanded clones and increased TCR diversity were shown by the long-lived group, suggesting age selection. Because donor CMV infection status was unknown, age-related changes in expanded clonotypes were potentially confounded. Because profiling used bulk unsorted PBMCs, naive and antigen-experienced compartments could not be compared conclusively. Estimates of total diversity based on one million sequenced T cells were considered lower bounds and underestimates. Observed TCR beta diversity correlated strongly with the percentage of naive T cells measured by flow cytometry. As age increased, observed TCR beta diversity per million T cells dropped in a roughly linear way, and a significant reduction was already evident by age 40.

Libraries were built with 5' RACE. Sequencing instrument: Illumina HiSeq 2500. A second PCR of roughly 7 to 11 cycles was performed with a sample-barcoded 5' primer and a J-beta primer mix. A unique molecular identifier was introduced onto each TCR beta cDNA molecule by a template-switch 5' adaptor carrying 12 random nucleotides. Each sample yielded at least 2.5 million CDR3-containing paired-end reads. First-strand cDNA was synthesized from all RNA with the Mint cDNA synthesis kit, primed by a TRBC-specific oligonucleotide. All cDNA was treated with uracil-DNA glycosylase and then went through a first 18-cycle PCR with the universal primers M1SS and BC2_uni_R. Per the authors' processing: Each sample was normalized by randomly selecting 1 million high-quality reads, each carrying a distinct molecular identifier. Reads sharing molecular identifiers were discarded rather than binned into consensus sequences. CDR3 identification, clonotype clustering and error correction used MiTCR with a Q25 quality threshold and the strictest error-elimination algorithm. A nonparametric unseen species model with Euler transformation was used to estimate a lower bound on total TCR beta diversity. TCRdb handled the public reads itself, with Q25 trimming in fastp and clone calling in MiXCR, and kept productive beta chains. Identical CDR3 proteins give one entry, which carries the most common genes and DNA. These V and J calls derive from TCRdb rather than the authors' analysis. The sample table holds about 620,000 distinct CDR3 sequences, of which about 21% were seen once. Roughly 3.7% of the sample belongs to the ten largest clones.

As for this clonotype: Its specific antigen is unknown. Per-base qualities were not stored, and no clone one base away is much larger.

Inclusive of the bounding cysteine and phenylalanine, the CDR3 is 13 residues long. The only DNA kept is the CDR3, 39 bases in frame from the first base. The germline V gene (reference sequence) gives CDR1 as DFQATT and CDR2 as SNEGSKA. The V and J ends are trimmed by 1 base and 1 base, leaving 7 bases between them. This receptor was identified in a man between 70 and 80 years old in good health. The sequencing sample was made of blood. The chain employs TRBV20-1 and TRBJ2-5; no D gene can be assigned with confidence. The CDR3 is CSARGVGQETQYF. In nucleotides, the sequence is TGCAGTGCTAGAGGGGTCGGCCAAGAGACCCAGTACTTC.